These 13 T cell receptor beta chains were all obtained from the same sample, sequenced in a study of cytomegalovirus exposure and HLA in healthy donors. In the PCR, 60 Vbeta and 13 Jbeta primers were used. TCRdb's table, derived via immunoSEQ multiplex PCR, lists solely in-frame clones and lacks some. In the table there are roughly 130,000 clones, more than 70% of which are singletons. The sequencing input was PBMCs. These receptors were obtained from a male donor in good health and CMV-seropositive.

In its sample, this clone was seen a few times. The rearrangement links TRBV19 to TRBJ2-3, with 8 bases lining up with TRBD2. The trim removed 5 bases at V and 6 bases at J, leaving 4 bases unmatched. This CDR3 contains 13 residues. Germline CDR1 LNHDA, CDR2 SQIVND (reference sequence). This chain's CDR3 is CASSWGLGDTQYF. DNA for the CDR3: TGTGCCAGTAGTTGGGGACTAGGGGATACGCAGTATTTT.

V gene TRBV7-9 combines with J gene TRBJ2-5; 7 positions agree with TRBD2. The CDR3 consists of 13 residues. The ends lost 5 bases at V and 4 bases at J; junction bases unmatched: 4. Per germline, CDR1 SEHNR and CDR2 FQNEAQ (reference sequence). The CDR3 nucleotides are TGTGCCAGCAGCCTGTGGGGGGGAGAGACCCAGTACTTC. Encoded protein: CASSLWGGETQYF.

This chain uses TRBV5-1 with TRBJ2-7; TRBD1 might be the D (6 bases). The CDR3 is 14 residues long. V lost 5 bases, J lost 5 bases, and 17 bases lay in between. Looked up from germline, CDR1 is SGHRS and CDR2 is YFSETQ. CDR3 sequence: CASSLWGPGNEQYF. The CDR3 nucleotides read TGCGCCAGCAGTTTGTGGGGGCCAGGGAACGAGCAGTACTTC.

The chain uses TRBV10-3 and TRBJ2-5, with 7 bases identical to TRBD1. The CDR3 runs to 16 residues. Losses at the gene ends were 0 bases for V and 5 bases for J; bases not matched to a gene: 9. CDR1 and CDR2 (germline): ENHRY, SYGVKD. CDR3 bases: TGTGCCATCAGTGAGTCTTTTACAGGGGAGTTCGAGACCCAGTACTTC. It yields the protein CAISESFTGEFETQYF.

The chain carries TRBV9 and TRBJ1-2; 12 nucleotides agree with TRBD1. From germline, CDR1 is SGDLS and CDR2 YYNGEE. CDR3 size: 17 residues. V gave up 4 bases and J gave up 4 bases; unmatched junction bases: 11. The CDR3 is CASSTSSGQGAGYGYTF. In nucleotides, the CDR3 is TGTGCCAGCAGCACTTCATCGGGACAGGGGGCGGGCTATGGCTACACCTTC. Supplemented by reference TRBV9 and TRBJ1-2, the full variable domain reads DSGVTQTPKHLITATGQRVTLRCSPRSGDLSVYWYQQSLDQGLQFLIQYYNGEERAKGNILERFSAQQFPDLHSELNLSSLELGDSALYFCASSTSSGQGAGYGYTFGSGTRLTVV.

This clone has a single count. This chain uses TRBV5-4 with TRBJ2-2; 9 nucleotides agree with TRBD2. Germline V lookup: CDR1 SGHNT, CDR2 YYREEE (reference sequence). This CDR3 is 15 amino acids long. Trimming removed 9 bases from V and 1 base from J; junction bases left unmatched: 7. CDR3 bases: TGTGCCACCCGGCTAGCGGGAAAGAACACCGGGGAGCTGTTTTTT. Amino acid sequence: CATRLAGKNTGELFF. Full variable domain (missing parts from reference TRBV5-4 and TRBJ2-2): ETGVTQSPTHLIKTRGQQVTLRCSSQSGHNTVSWYQQALGQGPQFIFQYYREEENGRGNFPPRFSGLQFPNYSSELNVNALELDDSALYLCATRLAGKNTGELFFGEGSRLTVL.

V and J are TRBV29-1 and TRBJ1-1; possibly TRBD1 for D (6 bases). The germline V and J ends were trimmed by 1 base and 10 bases, with 10 bases remaining between them. The CDR3 runs to 11 residues. Looked up from germline, CDR1 is SQVTM and CDR2 is ANQGSEA. CDR3 amino acids: CSVEGSRGAFF. The CDR3 coding sequence is TGCAGCGTTGAAGGTTCCAGGGGAGCTTTCTTT.

The genes are TRBV5-4 and TRBJ2-2; TRBD2 matches 12 bases. This CDR3 region has 17 residues. The germline CDR1 and CDR2 sequences are SGHNT and YYREEE (reference sequence). V was clipped by 0 bases and J by 5 bases; unmatched bases: 5. In DNA form, the CDR3 reads TGTGCCAGCAGCTTGGAAGCGACTAGCGGGGGAACCGGGGAGCTGTTTTTT. As protein: CASSLEATSGGTGELFF.

The chain couples TRBV5-1 to TRBJ2-6; 9 nucleotides align to TRBD1. This CDR3 is 18 amino acids long. Germline CDR1 and CDR2: SGHRS and YFSETQ. The trim removed 4 bases at V and 0 bases at J, leaving 8 bases unmatched. CDR3 in amino acids: CASSEDRGYGSGANVLTF. The CDR3 bases are TGCGCCAGCAGCGAGGACAGGGGTTATGGCTCTGGGGCCAACGTCCTGACTTTC.

This clone has just one count. V and J are TRBV19 and TRBJ2-7, with 9 bases identical to TRBD1. There are 14 residues in the CDR3. V was clipped by 4 bases and J by 2 bases; unmatched bases: 3. The germline CDR1 and CDR2 sequences are LNHDA and SQIVND (reference sequence). CDR3 protein: CASSNGDRAYEQYF. The CDR3 nucleotides are TGTGCCAGTAGTAATGGGGACAGGGCCTACGAGCAGTACTTC.

CDR3 sequence reads: CASSPSAPILEQYF. CDR3 coding DNA: TGTGCCAGCAGTCCCAGCGCCCCTATCCTCGAGCAGTACTTC. This rearrangement joins TRBV27 to TRBJ2-7, with unresolved D. This CDR3 has 14 residues. V gave up 5 bases and J gave up 6 bases, with 17 bases separating them. Per germline, CDR1 MNHEY and CDR2 SMNVEV (reference sequence).

This clone appeared a single time. CDR3 sequence reads: CASSSPQGQEAFF. The CDR3 DNA is TGTGCCAGCAGCAGCCCACAGGGGCAGGAAGCTTTCTTT. This rearrangement joins TRBV7-8 to TRBJ1-1, with 7 positions matching TRBD1. Per germline, CDR1 SGHVS and CDR2 FQNEAQ. J was trimmed by 8 bases and V by 5 bases; bases with no gene match: 8. CDR3 size: 13 residues.

Only one count was recorded for this clone. The genes are TRBV13 and TRBJ2-3; D not resolved. V dropped 4 bases and J dropped 0 bases, with 8 bases sitting between them. The germline V gene encodes CDR1 PRHDT and CDR2 FYEKMQ (reference sequence). The CDR3 is 14 residues long. The CDR3 DNA reads TGTGCCAGCAGCTCGCCAGGAAGCACAGATACGCAGTATTTT. Translating gives CASSSPGSTDTQYF.